This T cell receptor beta chain was obtained from a study of cytomegalovirus exposure and HLA in healthy donors. General observations from the study: A previous analysis found most TCR beta V segments productive roughly 90% or roughly 30% of the time.

This clone was seen a handful of times. Its antigen is undetermined. The PCR was carried out with 60 Vbeta primers and 13 Jbeta primers. As processed by the authors: In a later analysis, the count reached roughly 80 million unique TCR beta chains, with 10 million to 14 million shared. This table comes from immunoSEQ multiplex PCR, and its TCRdb copy is limited to in-frame clones, with some not included. V and J calls and clone size are given by that table; D and trimming were obtained from the DNA. The table lists around 140,000 clones, roughly 10% of them singletons. Material: PBMCs. The source is a man in his fifties in good health and CMV-seronegative.

CDR3 loop: CASSYDRGRLEQFF. CDR3 DNA: TGTGCCAGCAGTTACGACAGGGGGCGCCTTGAGCAGTTCTTC. This chain uses TRBV6-5 with TRBJ2-1; 10 nucleotides agree with TRBD1. The germline gives CDR1 MNHEY, CDR2 SVGAGI. V lost 2 bases to trimming and J lost 9 bases; unmatched junction nucleotides: 4. This CDR3 has 14 residues.